This entry features one T cell receptor (beta chain) sequence. What this receptor recognizes is not known. No base-level quality is on record; no much larger clone is a single base apart. The germline V gene (reference sequence) supplies CDR1 LNHNV and CDR2 YYDKDF. V loses 3 bases, J loses 2 bases, and the germline ends lie 6 bases apart. The CDR3 runs 13 amino acids, cysteine and phenylalanine included. The read is trimmed to its CDR3 DNA, 39 bases read in frame from base 1. The record originates from a study of T-cell reconstitution after alpha-beta-depleted transplantation in children (dated by TCRdb to 2015 to 2016). About the full investigation: Using TCR repertoire profiling, the study followed T-cell immune reconstitution in a quantitative way in children after TCRalphabeta/CD19-depleted allogeneic hematopoietic cell transplantation.

The library was made by PCR. Data came from an Illumina HiSeq 2500. To normalize quantification of the TCRbeta repertoire, the TCR libraries were built with molecular barcoding that relied on unique molecular identifiers. TCRdb trimmed the raw reads at Q25, called clones with MiXCR and kept productive beta chains. Under each unique CDR3 protein, matching rows form one entry showing the most common genes and DNA. Across this sample there are 530,000 or so distinct CDR3 sequences, with roughly 27% seen only once. In total, the top ten clones hold approximately 39% of the sample. The sample's treatment or condition label, decoded: allogeneic hematopoietic cell transplantation with graft depleted of TCRalphabeta T cells and CD19 B cells. TCRalphabeta/CD19-depleted allogeneic hematopoietic cell grafts were given to the transplant recipients, all of whom were children. The full study reports these points: Over the following months the frequencies of hyperexpanded clones went down, and after one year T-cell counts and TCRbeta diversity were mostly credited to newly produced T cells. About two months after transplant, the apparently early recovery of alphabetaT-cell counts reportedly depended on just several hundred clones that had expanded rapidly and came from non-depleted graft cells. The high TCRbeta diversity at day 60 in some patients was ascribed to recipient T cells and intrathymic progenitors that had survived conditioning.

The rearranged chain carries TRBV15 and TRBJ2-3; TRBD2 is a possible D gene, resting on 6 matching bases. The clonotype was recovered from a boy younger than two with Wiskott-Aldrich syndrome, due to receive a stem cell transplant. Material: PBMCs, obtained before TCRalphabeta/CD19-depleted stem cell transplant. The CDR3 sequence is CATSRDYTDTQYF. The sequenced DNA: TGTGCCACCAGCAGGGACTACACAGATACGCAGTATTTT.